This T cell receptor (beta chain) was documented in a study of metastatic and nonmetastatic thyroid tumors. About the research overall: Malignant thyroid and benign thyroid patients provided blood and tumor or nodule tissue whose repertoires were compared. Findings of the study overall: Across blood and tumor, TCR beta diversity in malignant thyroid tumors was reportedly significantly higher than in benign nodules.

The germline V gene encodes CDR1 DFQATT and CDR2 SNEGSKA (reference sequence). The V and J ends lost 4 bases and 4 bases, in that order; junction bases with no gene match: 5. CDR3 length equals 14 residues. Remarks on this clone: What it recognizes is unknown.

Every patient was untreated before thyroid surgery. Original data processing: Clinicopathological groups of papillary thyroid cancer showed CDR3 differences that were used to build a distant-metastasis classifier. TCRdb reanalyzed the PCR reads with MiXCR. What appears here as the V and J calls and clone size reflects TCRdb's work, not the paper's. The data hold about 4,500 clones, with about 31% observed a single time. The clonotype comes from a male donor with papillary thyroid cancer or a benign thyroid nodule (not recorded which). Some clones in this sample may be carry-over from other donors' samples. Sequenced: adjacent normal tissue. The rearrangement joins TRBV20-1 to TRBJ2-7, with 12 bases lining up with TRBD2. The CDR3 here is CSATGLAGMYEQYF. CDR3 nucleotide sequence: TGCAGTGCTACCGGACTAGCGGGAATGTACGAGCAGTACTTC.